This T cell receptor (beta chain) was profiled in a study of control samples from healthy donors and cancer patients. Clones were read by immunoSEQ multiplex PCR, and TCRdb kept only the in-frame ones, dropping some. Among roughly 160,000 clones listed, almost 90% were seen once. This CDR3 has 14 residues. Germline CDR1 and CDR2: MRHNA and SNTAGT. With 0 bases removed from V and 11 bases from J, the gap between germline ends came to 15 bases. The V call is TRBV6-4, the J call TRBJ2-3; D is perhaps TRBD2 (6 bases). Sequenced input: blood. The TCR was taken from a woman aged 30 to 39 in good health. The CDR3: CASSDSPEGVKQYF. CDR3 coding DNA: TGTGCCAGCAGTGACTCGCCGGAGGGCGTGAAGCAGTATTTT.